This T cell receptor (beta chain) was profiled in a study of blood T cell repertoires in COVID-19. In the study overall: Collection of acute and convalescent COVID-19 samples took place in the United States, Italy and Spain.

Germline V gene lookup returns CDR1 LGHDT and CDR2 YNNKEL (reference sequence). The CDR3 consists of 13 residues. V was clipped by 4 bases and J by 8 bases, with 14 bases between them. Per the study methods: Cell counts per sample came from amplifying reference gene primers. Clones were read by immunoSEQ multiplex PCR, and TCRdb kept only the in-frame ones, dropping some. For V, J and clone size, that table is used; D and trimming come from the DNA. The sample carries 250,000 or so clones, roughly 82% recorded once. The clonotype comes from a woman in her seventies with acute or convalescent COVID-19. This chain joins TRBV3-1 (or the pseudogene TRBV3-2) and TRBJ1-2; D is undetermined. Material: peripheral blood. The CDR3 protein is CASSPLVDQGYTF. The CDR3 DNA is TGTGCCAGCAGCCCACTAGTGGATCAAGGCTACACCTTC.